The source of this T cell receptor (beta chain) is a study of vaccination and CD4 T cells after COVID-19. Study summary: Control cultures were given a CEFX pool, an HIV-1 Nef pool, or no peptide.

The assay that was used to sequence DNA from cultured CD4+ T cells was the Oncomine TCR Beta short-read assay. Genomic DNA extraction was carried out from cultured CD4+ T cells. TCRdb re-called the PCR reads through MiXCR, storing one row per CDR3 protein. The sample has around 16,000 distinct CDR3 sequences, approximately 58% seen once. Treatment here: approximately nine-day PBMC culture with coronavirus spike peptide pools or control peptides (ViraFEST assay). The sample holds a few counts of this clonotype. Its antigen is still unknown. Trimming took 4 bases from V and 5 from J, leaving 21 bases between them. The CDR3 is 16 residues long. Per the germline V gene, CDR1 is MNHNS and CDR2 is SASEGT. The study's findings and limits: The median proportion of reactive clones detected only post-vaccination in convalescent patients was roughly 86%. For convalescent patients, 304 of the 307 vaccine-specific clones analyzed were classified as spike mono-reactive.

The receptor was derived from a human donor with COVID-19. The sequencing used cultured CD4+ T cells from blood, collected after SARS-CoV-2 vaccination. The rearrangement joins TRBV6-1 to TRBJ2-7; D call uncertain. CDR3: CASSVSAAGTLNEQYF. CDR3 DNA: TGTGCCAGCAGTGTCTCCGCGGCCGGCACCCTGAACGAGCAGTACTTC.